This T cell receptor beta chain was sequenced during a study of brain T cells in children with intractable seizures. Broader study findings: Absence of clones before surgery may stem from lower sequencing depth.

The sequenced cases were selected for having the highest brain T cell transcript signatures. Pre-surgery treatment included at least one anti-epileptic drug. V was shortened by 6 bases and J by 2 bases, with 11 bases between the two germline ends. The CDR3 sequence is 14 residues long. CDR1 SGHTA and CDR2 FQGNSA come from the germline V gene. As concerns this clone: Its antigen is currently unknown.

Using immunoSEQ multiplex PCR, the repertoire was profiled, and TCRdb retains in-frame clones only, with some absent. The table lists 95,000 to 120,000 clones, approximately 94% of them singletons, with 3.8% in the top ten. The genes are TRBV7-2 and TRBJ1-5; no firm D call. The receptor's source is a boy under two years old with hemimegalencephaly and intractable seizures. This material consisted of peripheral blood, taken at surgery. Written as DNA, the CDR3 is TGTGCCAGCAGTATGGAGGTACGCAATCAGCCCCAGCATTTT. This gives the protein CASSMEVRNQPQHF.